This TCR beta chain comes out of a study of blood T cell repertoires in COVID-19. Study-wide background: Material from acute and convalescent COVID-19 was sourced from the United States, Italy and Spain. T cells, B-cell-depleted T cells, or PBMCs supplied cDNA or gDNA.

The CDR3 runs 14 residues. CDR1 is SGDLS and CDR2 is YYNGEE in the germline V gene. Losses at the gene ends were 4 bases for V and 0 bases for J; bases not matched to a gene: 2. Original handling: Nucleated cell counts were estimated from reference gene primer amplification. The table came from immunoSEQ multiplex PCR; TCRdb's copy has only in-frame clones and leaves some out. The V and J calls and clone size were taken over from that table, and D and trimming were inferred from the DNA. The data show 380,000 or so clones, 89% seen once. This sequence originates from a man in his forties with acute or convalescent COVID-19. Sequencing was performed on peripheral blood. This chain connects TRBV9 to TRBJ2-7; TRBD2 aligns across 9 bases. This chain's CDR3 is CASSLAGFSYEQYF. The CDR3 DNA sequence: TGTGCCAGCAGCCTAGCGGGGTTCTCCTACGAGCAGTACTTC. The whole variable domain, filled in from reference TRBV9 and TRBJ2-7, reads DSGVTQTPKHLITATGQRVTLRCSPRSGDLSVYWYQQSLDQGLQFLIQYYNGEERAKGNILERFSAQQFPDLHSELNLSSLELGDSALYFCASSLAGFSYEQYFGPGTRLTVT.